Following are 30 T cell receptor beta chains from one sample sequenced in a study of OX40 agonist ivuxolimab in advanced cancers. Data came from immunoSEQ multiplex PCR; TCRdb stores just in-frame clones and leaves some out. The sample lists fewer than 45,000 clones, 75% to 90% occurring once. The starting material was CD4+ or CD8+ T cells sorted from blood, obtained in a trial of the OX40 agonist ivuxolimab. The receptors were sampled from an adult with an advanced solid tumor such as melanoma, head and neck, liver or kidney cancer.

This clone was picked up one time. The chain links TRBV7-7 to TRBJ2-4; tentatively, D is TRBD1 (5 bases). The CDR3 spans 19 residues. Germline assignment: CDR1 SSHAT and CDR2 FNYEAQ (reference sequence). V shed 5 bases and J shed 3 bases, with 26 bases lying between them. The CDR3 DNA reads as TGTGCCAGCAGCCCAGGGTTTGTGGGATGGCCCTCGGACAAAAACATTCAGTACTTC. It encodes CASSPGFVGWPSDKNIQYF.

CDR3 DNA: TGTGCCAGCAGCATAAGGGACGGCGGGGAGCTGTTTTTT. Translating gives CASSIRDGGELFF. The rearrangement joins TRBV7-2 to TRBJ2-2, with D tentatively TRBD1 or TRBD2 (5 bases each). Trimming removed 5 bases from V and 7 bases from J, with 11 bases in between. The CDR3 is 13 residues long. From germline, CDR1 is SGHTA and CDR2 FQGNSA.

The chain employs TRBV7-2 and TRBJ1-2; TRBD1 is a possible D gene (5 bases). The germline V and J ends were trimmed by 6 bases and 4 bases, with 15 bases remaining between them. The CDR3 extends over 14 amino acids. Germline V CDR1 and CDR2: SGHTA, FQGNSA. The CDR3 region is CASSLRGAPYGYTF. CDR3 bases: TGTGCCAGCAGTCTACGTGGGGCGCCCTATGGCTACACCTTC.

This chain connects TRBV7-6 to TRBJ2-1; 8 nucleotides align to TRBD2. The CDR3 spans 17 residues. CDR1 and CDR2 from the germline V gene are SGHVS and FNYEAQ. Losses at the gene ends were 1 base for V and 9 bases for J; bases not matched to a gene: 14. CDR3 region: CASSLGSGRASVSEQFF. The CDR3 bases are TGTGCCAGCAGCTTAGGGTCCGGGAGGGCCTCGGTCAGTGAGCAGTTCTTC.

This clone is deemed medium-sized. J is TRBJ1-1 and V is TRBV19, with TRBD1 identical over 7 bases. Looked up from germline, CDR1 is LNHDA and CDR2 is SQIVND (reference sequence). The CDR3 length is 15 residues. V gave up 10 bases and J gave up 0 bases; unmatched junction bases: 11. DNA for the CDR3: TGTGCCACCCAGAGAGGGGGCGCCATGAACACTGAAGCTTTCTTT. It codes for CATQRGGAMNTEAFF.

The rearrangement uses TRBV11-2 and TRBJ2-1, with 8 positions matching TRBD2. The CDR3 runs 17 residues. In germline, CDR1 is SGHAT, CDR2 FQNNGV. V was pared by 5 bases and J by 7 bases, with 16 bases of the junction left unmatched. CDR3 sequence reads: CASSRSLASGHLNEQFF. DNA for the CDR3: TGTGCCAGCAGCCGATCGTTGGCTAGCGGGCACCTGAATGAGCAGTTCTTC.

In DNA form, the CDR3 reads TGTGCCAGTAGTACACAAATTGACACATGGACAGCCAAAAACATTCAGTACTTC. The encoded protein is CASSTQIDTWTAKNIQYF. This chain uses TRBV19 with TRBJ2-4, with D unresolved. Germline CDR1 and CDR2: LNHDA and SQIVND (reference sequence). The CDR3 spans 18 residues. Trimming pared 4 bases from V and 0 bases from J, leaving 19 bases between.

This chain joins TRBV5-1 and TRBJ2-1; D is ambiguous. The CDR3 sequence is 13 residues long. Germline CDR1 reads SGHRS; CDR2 reads YFSETQ. Trimming stripped 1 base from V and 7 bases from J, with 9 bases between. CDR3 coding DNA: TGCGCCAGCAGCTTGCAGGTAGGGAATGAGCAGTTCTTC. It codes for CASSLQVGNEQFF.

V usage is TRBV19 and J usage is TRBJ2-4; 7 bases align to TRBD1. CDR3 length: 17 residues. The V segment lost 4 bases and the J segment 1 base; nucleotides outside the gene matches: 10. Germline loops: CDR1 LNHDA, CDR2 SQIVND (reference sequence). CDR3 nucleotide sequence: TGTGCCAGTAGTACGCACCGGGACAGTCTTGCCAAAAACATTCAGTACTTC. Protein sequence: CASSTHRDSLAKNIQYF.

V is TRBV18 and J is TRBJ2-7; D perhaps matches TRBD2 (6 bases). This CDR3 region has 14 residues. Per germline, CDR1 KGHSH and CDR2 LQKENI. Trimming removed 6 bases at V and 5 bases at J, with 17 bases between. The CDR3 nucleotides are TGTGCCAGCTCTCCCCGGGGGTCTTCGGACGAGCAGTACTTC. It yields the protein CASSPRGSSDEQYF.

The V and J genes are TRBV5-1 and TRBJ2-1; 8 nucleotides align to TRBD2. CDR3 length equals 19 residues. CDR1 and CDR2 (germline): SGHRS, YFSETQ. Trimming took 6 bases from V and 1 from J; bases not matched to a gene: 18. As DNA, the CDR3 is TGCGCCAGCATGCTCGCTAGCGGGTGGGGGAGTTATTCCTACAATGAGCAGTTCTTC. It specifies CASMLASGWGSYSYNEQFF.

The chain carries TRBV5-1 and TRBJ2-2; the D gene is possibly TRBD1 (5 bases). Germline V gene sequence: CDR1 SGHRS, CDR2 YFSETQ. The CDR3 contains 14 residues. The germline V and J ends were trimmed by 2 bases and 1 base, with 6 bases remaining between them. DNA of the CDR3: TGCGCCAGCAGCTTCGGACAGAACACCGGGGAGCTGTTTTTT. Residues: CASSFGQNTGELFF. Full variable domain (missing parts from reference TRBV5-1 and TRBJ2-2): KAGVTQTPRYLIKTRGQQVTLSCSPISGHRSVSWYQQTPGQGLQFLFEYFSETQRNKGNFPGRFSGRQFSNSRSEMNVSTLELGDSALYLCASSFGQNTGELFFGEGSRLTVL.

The chain joins TRBV7-2 to TRBJ2-3; D call uncertain. Germline V lookup: CDR1 SGHTA, CDR2 FQGNSA. Trimming left V 8 bases short and J 2 bases short, with 5 bases between. The CDR3 runs to 11 residues. In DNA, the CDR3 is TGTGCCAGCTTGGCCACAGATACGCAGTATTTT. It codes for CASLATDTQYF.

The chain combines TRBV18 with TRBJ2-1, with a possible D match to TRBD1 (6 bases). Germline CDR1 reads KGHSH; CDR2 reads LQKENI. The CDR3 totals 16 residues. Between the trimmed V and J ends, which lost 3 bases and 2 bases, there was a span of 14 bases. DNA for the CDR3: TGTGCCAGCTCACCGGGTAAGCAGGGGACCTACAATGAGCAGTTCTTC. Translation: CASSPGKQGTYNEQFF.

This chain joins TRBV5-6 and TRBJ2-3, with TRBD1 matching over 9 bases. Per the germline V gene, CDR1 is SGHDT and CDR2 is YYEEEE. J gave up 0 bases and V 3 bases, and 2 bases lay outside the gene matches. The CDR3 has 15 amino acids. In DNA form, the CDR3 reads TGTGCCAGCAGCTCCGGGACAGGGAGCACAGATACGCAGTATTTT. This encodes CASSSGTGSTDTQYF.

This rearrangement joins TRBV5-4 to TRBJ2-3; D is possibly TRBD2 (6 bases). V lost 3 bases to trimming and J lost 5 bases, with 13 bases between them. The germline V gene encodes CDR1 SGHNT and CDR2 YYREEE (reference sequence). This CDR3 has 14 residues. CDR3 sequence: CASSSPTGGDTQYF. In DNA form, the CDR3 reads TGTGCCAGCAGCTCCCCCACCGGGGGAGATACGCAGTATTTT.

V usage is TRBV7-6 and J usage is TRBJ1-1; possibly TRBD1 for D (6 bases). This CDR3 has 12 residues. V lost 4 bases and J lost 7, with 10 bases in between. Germline V CDR1 and CDR2: SGHVS, FNYEAQ. This CDR3 reads CASSSLRGEAFF. In nucleotides, the CDR3 is TGTGCCAGCAGCTCCCTCAGGGGTGAAGCTTTCTTT.

This chain links TRBV4-3 with TRBJ1-1; tentatively, D is TRBD1 (6 bases). The V gene's germline CDR1 is LGHNA and CDR2 YSLEER. The CDR3 loop spans 15 amino acids. V was trimmed by 0 bases and J by 3 bases, leaving 11 bases between them. The CDR3 protein is CASSQDWRGDTEAFF. For the CDR3, the DNA is TGCGCCAGCAGCCAAGATTGGAGGGGGGACACTGAAGCTTTCTTT.

The chain employs TRBV5-1 and TRBJ1-2; tentative D call: TRBD1 (5 bases). V was trimmed by 4 bases and J by 4 bases, leaving 11 bases between them. The CDR3 consists of 13 residues. Germline CDR1 and CDR2: SGHRS and YFSETQ. The CDR3 nucleotides are TGCGCCAGCAGCCTAGGGGACCTCTATGGCTACACCTTC. As protein: CASSLGDLYGYTF. Complete variable domain (other parts from reference TRBV5-1 and TRBJ1-2): KAGVTQTPRYLIKTRGQQVTLSCSPISGHRSVSWYQQTPGQGLQFLFEYFSETQRNKGNFPGRFSGRQFSNSRSEMNVSTLELGDSALYLCASSLGDLYGYTFGSGTRLTVV.

For the CDR3, the DNA is TGTGCCATCAATCGGGAGGGCGGCAATCAGCCCCAGCATTTT. The encoded protein is CAINREGGNQPQHF. The rearrangement joins TRBV10-3 to TRBJ1-5; D remains unclear. Germline CDR1 ENHRY, CDR2 SYGVKD. The CDR3 has 14 residues. V lost 7 bases and J lost 2, with 12 bases in between.

The chain carries TRBV7-2 and TRBJ1-3, with D uncertain. Trimming pared 10 bases from V and 2 bases from J, leaving 15 bases between. Germline loops: CDR1 SGHTA, CDR2 FQGNSA. The CDR3 has 14 amino acids. The DNA for the CDR3 is TGTGCCAACGAAGAAGGTCTGGCTGGAAACACCATATATTTT. Protein product: CANEEGLAGNTIYF. Full variable domain (outside the CDR3, taken from reference TRBV7-2 and TRBJ1-3): GAGVSQSPSNKVTEKGKDVELRCDPISGHTALYWYRQSLGQGLEFLIYFQGNSAPDKSGLPSDRFSAERTGGSVSTLTIQRTQQEDSAVYLCANEEGLAGNTIYFGEGSWLTVV.

V is TRBV9 and J is TRBJ2-1; D unclear. Germline values: CDR1 SGDLS, CDR2 YYNGEE. The CDR3 sequence is 13 residues long. V dropped 2 bases and J dropped 0 bases, with 3 bases sitting between them. CDR3 sequence reads: CASSVTSYNEQFF. CDR3 coding DNA: TGTGCCAGCAGCGTCACCTCCTACAATGAGCAGTTCTTC.

V gene TRBV30 combines with J gene TRBJ2-3; 8 bases are shared with TRBD1. The length of the CDR3 is 17 residues. The ends lost 3 bases at V and 4 bases at J; junction bases unmatched: 15. Looked up from germline, CDR1 is GTSNPN and CDR2 is SVGIG (reference sequence). The CDR3 DNA follows: TGTGCCTGGAGGGTCCCGCAGTCGGACAGGGCGTCAGATACGCAGTATTTT. Its protein is CAWRVPQSDRASDTQYF. The variable domain in full, completed from reference TRBV30 and TRBJ2-3, reads SQTIHQWPATLVQPVGSPLSLECTVEGTSNPNLYWYRQAAGRGLQLLFYSVGIGQISSEVPQNLSASRPQDRQFILSSKKLLLSDSGFYLCAWRVPQSDRASDTQYFGPGTRLTVL.

The genes are TRBV27 and TRBJ1-2; TRBD1 might be the D (5 bases). CDR1 and CDR2 from the germline V gene are MNHEY and SMNVEV (reference sequence). V was trimmed by 5 bases and J by 6 bases, leaving 19 bases between them. This CDR3 is 15 amino acids long. The CDR3: CASSRLREAGHGYTF. CDR3 DNA sequence: TGTGCCAGCAGTCGACTCAGGGAAGCGGGACATGGCTACACCTTC.

This chain connects TRBV19 to TRBJ1-1, with 7 bases matching TRBD1. The CDR3 extends over 14 amino acids. Germline CDR1 and CDR2: LNHDA and SQIVND (reference sequence). Trimming took 3 bases from V and 3 from J; bases not matched to a gene: 4. The DNA for the CDR3 is TGTGCCAGTAGTATTATCGACAGGGACACTGAAGCTTTCTTT. The encoded protein is CASSIIDRDTEAFF.

The V call is TRBV5-8, the J call TRBJ2-7; no definite D call. Looked up from germline, CDR1 is SGHTS and CDR2 is YDEGEE. The CDR3 spans 12 residues. Trimming pared 3 bases from V and 7 bases from J, leaving 11 bases between. CDR3 bases: TGTGCCAGCAGCTCCTGGACGGGTGAGCAGTACTTC. Its translation is CASSSWTGEQYF.

The J gene is TRBJ2-7, the V gene TRBV28, with TRBD2 matching 10 bases. J was trimmed by 6 bases and V by 6 bases; bases with no gene match: 5. Germline CDR1 reads MDHEN; CDR2 reads SYDVKM. The CDR3 covers 13 residues. In DNA, the CDR3 is TGTGCCAGCAGACTAGCGGGAAGAGTCGAGCAGTACTTC. Its translation is CASRLAGRVEQYF.

This chain uses TRBV5-1 with TRBJ1-2, with 8 bases fitting TRBD1. The CDR3 length is 15 residues. After removal of 0 bases from V and 3 bases from J, the junction contained 4 bases not matched to a gene. Germline values: CDR1 SGHRS, CDR2 YFSETQ. CDR3 region: CASSLGGTGDYGYTF. The CDR3 DNA follows: TGCGCCAGCAGCTTGGGAGGGACAGGAGACTATGGCTACACCTTC.

Within the sample, this clone is large. This chain uses TRBV7-2 with TRBJ2-7; 12 bases align to TRBD2. The CDR3 totals 14 residues. Trimming cost V 4 bases and J 5 bases; bases outside gene matches: 3. Germline loops: CDR1 SGHTA, CDR2 FQGNSA. The CDR3 protein is CASSSWTSGNEQYF. As DNA, the CDR3 is TGTGCCAGCAGCTCCTGGACTAGCGGGAACGAGCAGTACTTC.

The gene calls are TRBV4-2 and TRBJ2-2; D unclear. The CDR3 is 13 residues long. Germline V gives CDR1 LGHNA, CDR2 YNFKEQ. V was pared by 0 bases and J by 6 bases, with 5 bases between. The chain's CDR3 is CASSQEPPGELFF. The CDR3 region has the DNA TGTGCCAGCAGCCAAGAGCCCCCCGGGGAGCTGTTTTTT.